These 14 T cell receptor beta chains were all obtained from the same sample, sequenced in a study of cytomegalovirus exposure and HLA in healthy donors. The PCR made use of 60 Vbeta and 13 Jbeta primers. TCRdb keeps only in-frame clones here, not all; method: immunoSEQ multiplex PCR. This table holds 150,000 to 200,000 clones, 8.5% to 10% found once. Sequenced input: PBMCs. The receptors originated from a woman under 40 in good health and CMV-seropositive.

This clone has just a few counts. This rearrangement joins TRBV6-5 to TRBJ2-1, with TRBD1 matching 8 bases. Trimming took 3 bases from V and 8 from J; bases not matched to a gene: 3. The CDR3 has 13 amino acids. Germline lookup yields CDR1 MNHEY and CDR2 SVGAGI. CDR3 sequence: CASSYGRGHEQFF. CDR3 nucleotide sequence: TGTGCCAGCAGTTATGGCAGGGGGCATGAGCAGTTCTTC.

This clone was detected only a few times. The V gene is TRBV5-1, the J gene TRBJ2-3; 7 bases fit TRBD1. Germline assignment: CDR1 SGHRS and CDR2 YFSETQ. Unmatched junction bases numbered 3, after V lost 3 bases and J lost 2 bases. The CDR3 is made up of 14 amino acids. For the CDR3, the DNA is TGCGCCAGCAGCTCTGGACAGGTCACAGATACGCAGTATTTT. Residues: CASSSGQVTDTQYF.

The chain carries TRBV5-1 and TRBJ1-1; D is unresolved. Trimming shortened V by 4 bases and J by 0 bases, and 16 bases separated the two germline ends. Germline V gives CDR1 SGHRS, CDR2 YFSETQ. The length of the CDR3 is 16 residues. In DNA, the CDR3 is TGCGCCAGCAGCCCCCGAGAGGGAGCCTTGAACACTGAAGCTTTCTTT. This sequence encodes CASSPREGALNTEAFF.

The chain carries TRBV5-6 and TRBJ1-1, with TRBD1 identical over 8 bases. The V segment lost 1 base and the J segment 8 bases; nucleotides outside the gene matches: 7. CDR1 SGHDT and CDR2 YYEEEE come from the germline V gene. The CDR3 has 14 amino acids. The CDR3 protein is CASSLPDRGGEAFF. The CDR3 nucleotides are TGTGCCAGCAGCTTGCCTGACAGGGGAGGAGAAGCTTTCTTT.

This clone has a handful of counts. The V gene is TRBV7-6, the J gene TRBJ2-7, with 7 bases that match TRBD1. Germline assignment: CDR1 SGHVS and CDR2 FNYEAQ. CDR3 length: 14 amino acids. The J segment lost 6 bases and the V segment lost 5 bases, leaving 10 bases of the junction unmatched. The CDR3 protein is CASSPGTEFLEQYF. The DNA for the CDR3 is TGTGCCAGCAGCCCCGGGACAGAATTTCTCGAGCAGTACTTC. Using reference TRBV7-6 and TRBJ2-7 for the parts outside the CDR3, the full variable domain is GAGVSQSPRYKVTKRGQDVALRCDPISGHVSLYWYRQALGQGPEFLTYFNYEAQQDKSGLPNDRFSAERPEGSISTLTIQRTEQRDSAMYRCASSPGTEFLEQYFGPGTRLTVT.

This clone has only a few counts. This sample also contains other DNA sequences that code for the same CDR3. The CDR3 reads CASSSRPRTGEETQYF. The CDR3 nucleotides are TGCGCCAGCAGCTCACGTCCTAGGACAGGGGAAGAGACCCAGTACTTC. The chain couples TRBV5-1 to TRBJ2-5; 9 nucleotides agree with TRBD1. Germline CDR1 and CDR2: SGHRS and YFSETQ. The CDR3 sequence is 16 residues long. J was trimmed by 3 bases and V by 3 bases; bases with no gene match: 9.

The chain recombines TRBV4-1 with TRBJ1-4; D perhaps matches TRBD1 (5 bases). Trimming stripped 1 base from V and 4 bases from J, with 16 bases between. From germline, CDR1 is MGHRA and CDR2 YSYEKL. CDR3 length: 17 residues. The DNA for the CDR3 is TGCGCCAGCAGCCAAGGATTTGGAGGGGTTCGTAATGAAAAACTGTTTTTT. Protein sequence: CASSQGFGGVRNEKLFF.

The DNA for the CDR3 is TGTGCCAGCAGCCACCTCGGCGGTGACAGGGGAACCTACGAGCAGTACTTC. It is translated as CASSHLGGDRGTYEQYF. The chain employs TRBV7-2 and TRBJ2-7, with 8 bases that match TRBD1. J lost 2 bases, V lost 5 bases, and 14 bases had no gene match. Germline CDR1 SGHTA, CDR2 FQGNSA. The CDR3 totals 17 residues.

This chain joins TRBV9 and TRBJ2-7, with 13 bases matching TRBD2. Germline assignment: CDR1 SGDLS and CDR2 YYNGEE. Trimming removed 3 bases from V and 5 bases from J; junction bases left unmatched: 2. The CDR3 runs 14 residues. CDR3 residues: CASSAGLAGDEQYF. CDR3 bases: TGTGCCAGCAGCGCAGGACTAGCGGGAGACGAGCAGTACTTC.

About this clone itself: One end of the junction fails to match germline, which may point to a read error. The V and J genes are TRBV9 and TRBJ2-2, with D perhaps matching TRBD2 (5 bases). CDR1 and CDR2 from the germline V gene are SGDLS and YYNGEE. The CDR3 totals 13 residues. CDR3 in amino acids: CACRTLNTGELFF. The CDR3 DNA follows: TGTGCCTGCAGGACTTTAAACACCGGGGAGCTGTTTTTT.

V gene TRBV6-1 combines with J gene TRBJ2-1, with a tentative D call TRBD1 (6 bases). This CDR3 is 14 amino acids long. Germline CDR1 reads MNHNS; CDR2 reads SASEGT. V lost 8 bases to trimming and J lost 5 bases, with 16 bases between them. CDR3: CASGGFIRDNEQFF. The DNA of the CDR3 is TGTGCCAGCGGGGGCTTTATACGGGACAATGAGCAGTTCTTC.

This clone was seen more than once but under ten times. J is TRBJ1-1 and V is TRBV20-1; D is uncertain. CDR1 is DFQATT and CDR2 is SNEGSKA in the germline V gene (reference sequence). The CDR3 length is 10 residues. Trimming took off 1 base at V and 7 bases at J, with 4 bases between the two ends. CDR3 residues: CSARVIEAFF. The CDR3 DNA is TGCAGTGCTAGAGTTATTGAAGCTTTCTTT.

This clone occurred a few times. The genes are TRBV10-2 and TRBJ2-7; TRBD1 matches at 9 bases. Germline V CDR1 and CDR2: WSHSY, SAAADI. This CDR3 is built from 14 residues. V was clipped by 10 bases and J by 6 bases; unmatched bases: 13. The CDR3 loop reads CATKPGTGNSEQYF. CDR3 in DNA: TGCGCCACAAAGCCCGGGACAGGGAACAGCGAGCAGTACTTC.

The chain carries TRBV6-1 and TRBJ2-5; TRBD2 is a possible D gene (5 bases). Germline V gene sequence: CDR1 MNHNS, CDR2 SASEGT. There are 12 residues in the CDR3. Deletions cut 7 bases from V and 7 bases from J, with 13 bases between. In DNA form, the CDR3 reads TGTGCCAGCACCACGGGGATAGGGACCCAGTACTTC. Amino acid sequence: CASTTGIGTQYF.